The sequence of this T cell receptor beta chain was determined in a study of naive and memory T cell subsets. Study-level findings and limits: Gini index rose across naive, CM, EM and EMRA in CD4 and CD8.

This clonotype was seen more than once but under ten times. Its matching antigen is unknown. Germline V gene sequence: CDR1 DFQATT, CDR2 SNEGSKA (reference sequence). This CDR3 contains 14 residues. The trim removed 7 bases at V and 7 bases at J, leaving 10 bases unmatched. The beta constant-region primer was an equimolar mix of two oligonucleotides covering TRBC1 and TRBC2. Ligated cDNA was amplified by four rounds of PCR with nested alpha and beta constant-region primers and SP2. TCRdb ran MiXCR on the UMI-ligation and nested PCR reads and lists one entry per CDR3 protein. The sample records over 100,000 distinct CDR3 sequences, 35% to 40% being singletons.

This receptor was obtained from a human donor in good health. What was sequenced was central memory CD4+ T cells from blood. The gene calls are TRBV20-1 and TRBJ2-2; 9 bases line up with TRBD2. The CDR3 region is CSVPSGTSSGELFF. DNA for the CDR3: TGCAGTGTGCCTAGCGGGACGTCGAGCGGGGAGCTGTTTTTT.